The 12 T cell receptor beta chains in this list originate from one sample, sequenced in a study of T cell clonality in common variable immunodeficiency. Study-wide results and caveats: Fewer deletions and N-nucleotide insertions were reportedly seen in common variable immunodeficiency TCR beta sequences.

These receptors have no known antigen. Sequencing used immunoSEQ multiplex PCR; TCRdb keeps in-frame clones, though not all of them. This sample has under 25,000 clones, each found more than once. Sample: peripheral blood mononuclear cells. The source of these receptors is a human donor with common variable immunodeficiency.

This clone was observed many times. The read is 3 residues too short to cover the CDR3 end, so that end is filled in from the germline J gene. The chain uses TRBV5-1 and TRBJ2-3; TRBD2 agrees at 8 bases. V shed 0 bases and J 0 bases; nucleotides not matched to a gene: 3. Looked up from germline, CDR1 is SGHRS and CDR2 is YFSETQ. The CDR3 has 16 residues. Incomplete CDR3 DNA: TGCGCCAGCAGCTTGGGGACTAGCAGTAGCACAGATACG. Translation: CASSLGTSSSTDT. The full CDR3 protein reads CASSLGTSSSTDTQYF.

Notes on this clone: The sequence runs out 3 residues before the end of the CDR3; the remainder is reconstructed from the germline J gene. This rearrangement joins TRBV7-9 to TRBJ1-1; D is unresolved. The CDR3 is 13 amino acids. Per the germline V gene, CDR1 is SEHNR and CDR2 is FQNEAQ (reference sequence). V lost 3 bases to trimming and J lost 3 bases, with 8 bases between them. CDR3 amino acids: CASSFRPDTEAFF. The part of the CDR3 DNA that was read is TGTGCCAGCAGCTTCAGGCCAGACACTGAA.

This clone was detected only a few times. The CDR3 end lies 3 residues beyond the end of the read and is filled in from the germline J gene. V and J are TRBV7-9 and TRBJ1-5, with TRBD1 matching over 7 bases. The CDR3 extends over 14 amino acids. From germline, CDR1 is SEHNR and CDR2 FQNEAQ (reference sequence). The V gene end was trimmed by 4 bases and the J gene end by 1 base; junction bases not matched to a gene: 1. Incomplete CDR3 DNA: TGTGCCAGCAGCTCGACAGGGAGCAATCAGCCC. This encodes CASSSTGSNQP. The CDR3, in full, reads CASSSTGSNQPQHF.

This clone occurred many times. The read stops 3 residues short of the end of the CDR3; the missing end is completed from the germline J gene. This chain connects TRBV15 to TRBJ1-4; weak D call: TRBD1 (6 bases). The CDR3 extends over 16 amino acids. Germline CDR1 reads LNHNV; CDR2 reads YYDKDF (reference sequence). V lost 0 bases and J lost 3, with 11 bases in between. The CDR3 bases that were read are TGTGCCACCAGCAGAGACCCGGCAGGGGCTAATGAAAAA. As protein: CATSRDPAGANEK. The whole CDR3 region reads CATSRDPAGANEKLFF.

This clone was seen more than once but under ten times. The DNA ends 3 residues before the CDR3 does, and the rest of the CDR3 is filled in from the germline J gene. The rearrangement joins TRBV7-9 to TRBJ2-2; a possible D gene is TRBD2 (6 bases). The length of the CDR3 is 14 residues. In germline, CDR1 is SEHNR, CDR2 FQNEAQ (reference sequence). V gave up 1 base and J gave up 9 bases, with 12 bases separating them. CDR3 DNA (partial): TGTGCCAGCAGCTTAGAGGGACTGATCCGGGAG. It yields the protein CASSLEGLIRE. The full CDR3 protein reads CASSLEGLIRELFF.

By frequency in the sample, this clone is large. The sequenced fragment ends 3 residues before the CDR3 boundary, so the rest is inferred from the germline J gene. This chain links TRBV2 with TRBJ2-3, with D possibly being TRBD1 (6 bases). This CDR3 is 18 amino acids long. The germline gives CDR1 SNHLY, CDR2 FYNNEI. Trimming cost V 3 bases and J 1 base, with 20 bases left between them. CDR3 amino acids: CASSDLGSAGERTDTQYF. CDR3 DNA, as far as it was read: TGTGCCAGCAGTGATCTCGGATCGGCAGGGGAGCGCACAGATACG.

This clone appeared many times. The read terminates 3 residues before the CDR3 end, so the remaining end is supplied by the germline J gene. The genes are TRBV29-1 and TRBJ1-2, with 9 nucleotides matching TRBD1. J gave up 4 bases and V 3 bases, and 3 bases lay outside the gene matches. Germline CDR1 and CDR2: SQVTM and ANQGSEA. The CDR3 has 13 residues. The CDR3 DNA, read in part, is TGCAGCGTTGAGAGGGACAGGGTCTATGGC. Translated: CSVERDRVYG. The entire CDR3 reads CSVERDRVYGYTF.

This clone was seen only a few times. The read ends 3 residues before the CDR3 terminus; that terminus is restored from the germline J gene. The chain links TRBV5-6 to TRBJ2-7, with TRBD1 matching over 7 bases. Germline V gene data show CDR1 as SGHDT and CDR2 as YYEEEE. The ends lost 4 bases at V and 3 bases at J; junction bases unmatched: 1. This CDR3 contains 12 residues. Partial CDR3 DNA: TGTGCCAGCAGCCGGGACAGCTACGAG. Translation: CASSRDSYE. From start to end, the CDR3 is CASSRDSYEQYF. Based on the CDR3 plus reference TRBV5-6 and TRBJ2-7, the full variable domain is DAGVTQSPTHLIKTRGQQVTLRCSPKSGHDTVSWYQQALGQGPQFIFQYYEEEERQRGNFPDRFSGHQFPNYSSELNVNALLLGDSALYLCASSRDSYEQYFGPGTRLTVT.

Points on this clone: The observed sequence ends 3 residues before the CDR3 terminus, with the missing tail filled in from the germline J gene. The gene calls are TRBV6-2 or TRBV6-3 and TRBJ2-7; 8 bases match TRBD2. The CDR3 length is 14 residues. V gave up 8 bases and J gave up 3 bases; unmatched junction bases: 9. Germline V gene lookup returns CDR1 MNHEY and CDR2 SVGEGT. The CDR3 bases that were read are TGTGCCAGCGCACGCGGGGGGCGCGTCTACGAG. Translating gives CASARGGRVYE. The whole CDR3 sequence reads CASARGGRVYEQYF.

This clone was picked up many times. The observed sequence ends 3 residues before the CDR3 terminus, with the missing tail filled in from the germline J gene. J is TRBJ1-4 and V is TRBV18; 8 positions match TRBD1. CDR1 and CDR2 (germline): KGHSH, LQKENI. The CDR3 has 15 residues. V shed 3 bases, J shed 5 bases, and the junction held 5 bases outside the gene matches. The part of the CDR3 DNA that was read is TGTGCCAGCTCACCCCCGGGACAGGTCAATGAAAAA. Protein: CASSPPGQVNEK. The entire CDR3 protein is CASSPPGQVNEKLFF.

This clone was counted only a few times. Read sequence stops 3 residues before the CDR3 end, and the germline J gene provides the missing end. V is TRBV2 and J is TRBJ2-3, with 8 bases lining up with TRBD1. Germline-derived CDR1 and CDR2 are SNHLY and FYNNEI. V gave up 7 bases and J gave up 4 bases; unmatched junction bases: 7. The CDR3 spans 14 residues. Incomplete CDR3 DNA: TGTGCCAGCAACGGACAGGGAGTAGCAGATACG. This gives the protein CASNGQGVADT. The CDR3 in full is CASNGQGVADTQYF.

The table lists this clone with many counts. The read stops 3 residues short of the end of the CDR3; the missing end is completed from the germline J gene. The chain employs TRBV30 and TRBJ2-5; 8 positions match TRBD1. The CDR3 is 15 amino acids. The V gene's germline CDR1 is GTSNPN and CDR2 SVGIG (reference sequence). V dropped 0 bases and J dropped 1; count of bases not matched to a gene: 4. The sequenced CDR3 bases are TGTGCCTGGAGTGTATTTGGGACAGGCCAAGAGACC. Protein product: CAWSVFGTGQET. The full CDR3 is CAWSVFGTGQETQYF.